This T cell receptor beta chain was found in a study of T cell responses to AZD1222 COVID-19 vaccine. The germline CDR1 and CDR2 sequences are SGHRS and YFSETQ. CDR3 size: 14 residues. The V end lost 4 bases, the J end lost 7 bases, and 15 bases lay between the germline ends. Profiling relied on immunoSEQ multiplex PCR, and the TCRdb table lists in-frame clones only, not all of them. Of about 140,000 clones in the sample, 80% to 95% were seen once. The sample consisted of peripheral blood, taken 28 days after the second AZD1222 dose. The clonotype originates from an adult who received the AZD1222 COVID-19 vaccine. V gene TRBV5-1 combines with J gene TRBJ1-3, with D tentatively TRBD1 (6 bases). The CDR3 sequence: CASSPGHTGNTIYF. The CDR3 nucleotides read TGCGCCAGCAGCCCAGGACATACAGGGAACACCATATATTTT.